The next 28 T cell receptor beta chains were all read from a single sample in a study of type 1 and type 2 diabetes patients. The PCR template was genomic DNA. Amplification of the beta chain CDR3 used 30 forward and 13 reverse multiplex primers. TCRdb passed the multiplex PCR reads through MiXCR, listing each CDR3 protein once. This sample carries about 270,000 distinct CDR3 sequences, roughly 48% of them seen once, and the ten largest clones take roughly 13%. The source material was peripheral blood mononuclear cells (PBMCs). Receptors originate from a man aged 18 to 29 with type 2 diabetes.

This clonotype was observed a few times. The gene calls are TRBV12-3 or TRBV12-4 and TRBJ2-2; D might be TRBD1 (5 bases). The CDR3 is 13 amino acids. Between the trimmed V and J ends, which lost 7 bases and 4 bases, there was a span of 10 bases. This CDR3 is CASTMTATGELFF. The CDR3 bases are TGTGCCAGCACCATGACAGCCACCGGGGAGCTGTTTTTT.

The chain employs TRBV14 and TRBJ1-6, with D perhaps matching TRBD1 (5 bases). The CDR3 is 15 residues long. From germline, CDR1 is SGHDN and CDR2 FVKESK. With 2 bases removed from V and 6 bases from J, the gap between germline ends came to 11 bases. CDR3 nucleotides: TGTGCCAGCAGCCAATCCAGGGTGCTTAATTCACCCCTCCACTTT. It codes for CASSQSRVLNSPLHF.

This clonotype was picked up one time. The gene calls are TRBV12-3 or TRBV12-4 and TRBJ1-2, with 8 positions matching TRBD1. V was pared by 10 bases and J by 4 bases, with 11 bases of the junction left unmatched. This CDR3 comprises 14 residues. The CDR3 here is CANKDRVCIYGYTF. CDR3 nucleotides: TGTGCCAACAAGGACAGGGTGTGTATCTATGGCTACACCTTC.

The CDR3, as DNA: TGTGCCAGTAGTATTTTTGGGGGAGCGCGGAACACTGAAGCTTTCTTT. Translation: CASSIFGGARNTEAFF. The chain combines TRBV19 with TRBJ1-1; D is perhaps TRBD1 (5 bases). CDR3 length: 16 residues. Trimming removed 3 bases at V and 1 base at J, with 15 bases between. Germline CDR1 LNHDA, CDR2 SQIVND (reference sequence).

The table lists this clonotype with a few counts. The rearrangement joins TRBV6-6 to TRBJ1-5; D is unresolved. CDR1 and CDR2 from the germline V gene are MNHNY and SVGAGI (reference sequence). CDR3 size: 12 residues. The germline V and J ends were trimmed by 5 bases and 10 bases, with 12 bases remaining between them. CDR3 nucleotide sequence: TGTGCCAGCAGTCTCCGCCCCGGTCCCCAGCATTTT. The encoded protein is CASSLRPGPQHF.

This chain uses TRBV20-1 with TRBJ1-2, with D possibly being TRBD1 (6 bases). V was shortened by 1 base and J by 4 bases, with 10 bases between the two germline ends. CDR3 length: 13 residues. Germline CDR1 and CDR2: DFQATT and SNEGSKA (reference sequence). The CDR3 region is CSARVGGPYGYTF. The CDR3 DNA sequence: TGCAGTGCTAGAGTTGGGGGCCCCTATGGCTACACCTTC.

V and J are TRBV4-1 and TRBJ1-1; TRBD1 might be the D (5 bases). The CDR3 length is 17 residues. Germline CDR1 MGHRA, CDR2 YSYEKL. V lost 1 base, J lost 4 bases, and 19 bases lay in between. Written as DNA, the CDR3 is TGCGCCAGCAGCCAAGTTGGGACTGTTCTCACTCCCACTGAAGCTTTCTTT. Its translation is CASSQVGTVLTPTEAFF.

The CDR3 nucleotides read TGTGCCAGCAGTTCCGGACGGCCCCTAGGCTACACCTTC. It codes for CASSSGRPLGYTF. J is TRBJ1-2 and V is TRBV27, with D hard to call. V was pared by 4 bases and J by 8 bases, with 14 bases between. The CDR3 sequence is 13 residues long. Germline CDR1 reads MNHEY; CDR2 reads SMNVEV (reference sequence).

V gene TRBV5-8 combines with J gene TRBJ1-6, with D possibly TRBD1 on 5 matching bases. The CDR3 totals 18 residues. Trimming removed 1 base at V and 0 bases at J, with 14 bases between. The germline gives CDR1 SGHTS, CDR2 YDEGEE. CDR3 loop: CASSLRTTDYSYNSPLHF. The CDR3, as DNA: TGTGCCAGCAGCTTGCGGACGACAGATTACTCCTATAATTCACCCCTCCACTTT.

This chain connects TRBV20-1 to TRBJ1-2, with D unresolved. Germline V gene sequence: CDR1 DFQATT, CDR2 SNEGSKA (reference sequence). V was pared by 0 bases and J by 4 bases, with 9 bases between. This CDR3 has 13 amino acids. The CDR3 DNA sequence: TGCAGTGCTAGAGATCCAGGATCCTATGGCTACACCTTC. Residues: CSARDPGSYGYTF.

The count of this clonotype is one. V gene TRBV6-5 combines with J gene TRBJ2-7; no definite D call. Germline V gene data show CDR1 as MNHEY and CDR2 as SVGAGI. The CDR3 is made up of 12 amino acids. With 6 bases removed from V and 3 bases from J, the gap between germline ends came to 9 bases. The CDR3 is CASRVSLYEQYF. DNA for the CDR3: TGTGCCAGCAGGGTCAGCCTCTACGAGCAGTACTTC.

Many counts were recorded for this clonotype. The chain combines TRBV30 with TRBJ2-7; TRBD1 matches 11 bases. In germline, CDR1 is GTSNPN, CDR2 SVGIG (reference sequence). The J segment lost 5 bases and the V segment lost 5 bases, leaving 5 bases of the junction unmatched. CDR3 length equals 13 residues. The CDR3 is CAWGQGASHEQYF. The CDR3 DNA sequence: TGTGCCTGGGGACAGGGGGCTTCCCACGAGCAGTACTTC.

V gene TRBV24-1 combines with J gene TRBJ2-2; D is unclear. Looked up from germline, CDR1 is KGHDR and CDR2 is SFDVKD. The CDR3 extends over 13 amino acids. The V end was cut by 4 bases, the J end by 2 bases, with 4 bases between. CDR3 bases: TGTGCCACCAGTGAGGTAAACACCGGGGAGCTGTTTTTT. It is translated as CATSEVNTGELFF.

The V gene is TRBV29-1, the J gene TRBJ1-2; D call uncertain. Trimming pared 4 bases from V and 7 bases from J, leaving 10 bases between. The CDR3 loop spans 11 amino acids. Germline lookup yields CDR1 SQVTM and CDR2 ANQGSEA. The CDR3, as DNA: TGCAGCGTTGGGAGTGTGGTTGGCTACACCTTC. Translating it yields CSVGSVVGYTF.

This chain joins TRBV6-5 and TRBJ2-7, with D perhaps TRBD2 (5 bases). Germline V gives CDR1 MNHEY, CDR2 SVGAGI. V was pared by 0 bases and J by 9 bases, with 12 bases between. This CDR3 region has 13 residues. DNA of the CDR3: TGTGCCAGCAGTTACTCAAGCGGCGGGTGGCAGTACTTC. Its translation: CASSYSSGGWQYF.

The chain combines TRBV18 with TRBJ2-1; 7 nucleotides align to TRBD1. The germline V gene encodes CDR1 KGHSH and CDR2 LQKENI. Trimming cost V 4 bases and J 1 base; bases outside gene matches: 7. The CDR3 runs to 16 residues. CDR3 residues: CASSRGQSVSYNEQFF. The CDR3 DNA is TGTGCCAGCTCACGGGGACAGTCGGTATCCTACAATGAGCAGTTCTTC.

This sequence joins TRBV20-1 and TRBJ2-7; D is uncertain. V dropped 0 bases and J dropped 3 bases, with 18 bases sitting between them. The germline gives CDR1 DFQATT, CDR2 SNEGSKA (reference sequence). The CDR3 contains 16 residues. CDR3 DNA: TGCAGTGCTAGAGATCTAGTAAGGGCATTAGTCTACGAGCAGTACTTC. Translated, it gives CSARDLVRALVYEQYF.

The chain has TRBV7-2 and TRBJ1-1; D ambiguous. The CDR3 is 14 amino acids. V lost 6 bases and J 1 base, leaving 12 bases between the germline ends. CDR1 and CDR2 from the germline V gene are SGHTA and FQGNSA. The DNA for the CDR3 is TGTGCCAGCAGTGTCTCTAGGGCGAACACTGAAGCTTTCTTT. It is translated as CASSVSRANTEAFF.

The V and J genes are TRBV12-5 and TRBJ1-6; no definite D call. V lost 0 bases and J lost 13, with 13 bases in between. Per the germline V gene, CDR1 is LGHNT and CDR2 is FRNRAP. The CDR3 has 14 amino acids. The CDR3 bases are TGTGCTAGTGGTTTGGTGGGTTCCGGTTCGCCCCTCCACTTT. Translating it yields CASGLVGSGSPLHF.

The chain is built from TRBV7-2 and TRBJ1-3, with no clear D. V lost 5 bases and J 6 bases, leaving 17 bases between the germline ends. The CDR3 spans 15 residues. Germline loops: CDR1 SGHTA, CDR2 FQGNSA. This chain's CDR3 is CASSPRSSPENTIYF. CDR3 sequence (DNA): TGTGCCAGCAGCCCGAGGAGTTCTCCCGAAAACACCATATATTTT.

This clonotype was detected a few times. This chain links TRBV7-6 with TRBJ2-5; TRBD1 matches 7 bases. This CDR3 region has 14 residues. V shed 4 bases and J 5 bases; nucleotides not matched to a gene: 7. CDR1 SGHVS and CDR2 FNYEAQ come from the germline V gene. CDR3 amino acids: CASSSDRLEETQYF. The CDR3 coding sequence is TGTGCCAGCAGCTCGGACAGGCTGGAGGAGACCCAGTACTTC.

This clonotype was detected a few times. The CDR3 loop reads CASSIGNPSYEQYF. The CDR3 coding sequence is TGTGCCAGCAGTATCGGGAACCCTTCCTACGAGCAGTACTTC. The rearrangement uses TRBV12-3 or TRBV12-4 and TRBJ2-7, with D tentatively TRBD2 (5 bases). This CDR3 spans 14 amino acids. The V end was cut by 5 bases, the J end by 1 base, with 12 bases between.

V usage is TRBV19 and J usage is TRBJ2-5; the match to TRBD2 covers 7 bases. Judging by the DNA end, TRBJ2-1 fits better; the J call may be wrong. The CDR3 loop spans 15 amino acids. Germline CDR1 and CDR2: LNHDA and SQIVND (reference sequence). CDR3 residues: CASSQTGTILNEQFF. In nucleotides, the CDR3 is TGTGCCAGTAGTCAGACGGGGACTATCTTAAATGAGCAGTTCTTC.

Only a few counts were recorded for this clonotype. The chain is built from TRBV19 and TRBJ1-5; D unresolved. Germline V lookup: CDR1 LNHDA, CDR2 SQIVND (reference sequence). CDR3 length equals 13 residues. V was shortened by 2 bases and J by 5 bases, with 7 bases between the two germline ends. CDR3: CASSITWDQPQHF. CDR3 nucleotides: TGTGCCAGTAGTATAACCTGGGATCAGCCCCAGCATTTT.

The chain uses TRBV2 and TRBJ2-5; 10 positions agree with TRBD1. Germline CDR1 reads SNHLY; CDR2 reads FYNNEI. V lost 4 bases and J lost 5; bases outside the gene matches: 10. The CDR3 is 16 residues long. In DNA form, the CDR3 reads TGTGCCAGCAGTGCCCTCCTATGGACAGGGGGGGAGACCCAGTACTTC. This gives the protein CASSALLWTGGETQYF. The full variable domain, its missing parts supplied by reference TRBV2 and TRBJ2-5, is EPEVTQTPSHQVTQMGQEVILRCVPISNHLYFYWYRQILGQKVEFLVSFYNNEISEKSEIFDDQFSVERPDGSNFTLKIRSTKLEDSAMYFCASSALLWTGGETQYFGPGTRLLVL.

V gene TRBV30 combines with J gene TRBJ2-1; 7 positions match TRBD1. V trimming: 2 bases; J trimming: 4 bases; junction bases outside the gene matches: 8. The CDR3 is 15 amino acids. Germline V gene data show CDR1 as GTSNPN and CDR2 as SVGIG (reference sequence). CDR3 coding DNA: TGTGCCTGGAGTATCTCGACAGGGTTTTACAATGAGCAGTTCTTC. Its protein is CAWSISTGFYNEQFF. Full variable domain (missing parts from reference TRBV30 and TRBJ2-1): SQTIHQWPATLVQPVGSPLSLECTVEGTSNPNLYWYRQAAGRGLQLLFYSVGIGQISSEVPQNLSASRPQDRQFILSSKKLLLSDSGFYLCAWSISTGFYNEQFFGPGTRLTVL.

The J gene is TRBJ2-7, the V gene TRBV6-5; tentatively, D is TRBD1 or TRBD2 (5 bases each). The germline V and J ends were trimmed by 4 bases and 5 bases, with 15 bases remaining between them. This CDR3 spans 14 amino acids. Germline assignment: CDR1 MNHEY and CDR2 SVGAGI. DNA of the CDR3: TGTGCCAGCAGTTTTTTAGCGAGAGGGGACGAGCAGTACTTC. Its translation: CASSFLARGDEQYF.

V is TRBV20-1 and J is TRBJ2-7; the D gene is possibly TRBD2 (5 bases). The CDR3 totals 12 residues. The V gene lost 3 bases and the J gene lost 2 bases, with 8 bases spanning the gap. CDR1 and CDR2 from the germline V gene are DFQATT and SNEGSKA (reference sequence). CDR3 bases: TGCAGTGCTAGGGAACTAGCCTACGAGCAGTACTTC. This sequence encodes CSARELAYEQYF.